Below, 18 T cell receptor beta chains from the same sample are listed, as sequenced in a study of blood T cells in healthy people across ages. A J-beta primer mix and a sample-barcoded 5' primer were used in a second PCR of about 7 to 12 cycles. MiXCR, applied by TCRdb to the 5' RACE reads, yields one record per CDR3 protein. Of fewer than 900,000 distinct CDR3 sequences listed, under 40% are singletons. Sequenced: blood. The source of these receptors is a young man in good health.

V usage is TRBV2 and J usage is TRBJ2-3, with 8 nucleotides matching TRBD1. With 6 bases clipped from V and 5 bases from J, the junction kept 1 base outside the gene matches. The CDR3 loop spans 12 amino acids. CDR1 is SNHLY, CDR2 FYNNEI, per germline. Here the CDR3 reads CASRDRVDTQYF. The CDR3 nucleotides are TGTGCCAGCAGGGACAGGGTAGATACGCAGTATTTT.

A note on this clonotype: Without the conserved terminal phenylalanine or tryptophan, this CDR3 likely stems from a read error. The V call is TRBV24-1, the J call TRBJ2-6; 8 bases line up with TRBD1. After removal of 10 bases from V and 3 bases from J, the junction contained 13 bases not matched to a gene. The CDR3 has 17 residues. Per germline, CDR1 KGHDR and CDR2 SFDVKD. The CDR3 region is CATSTQGAEGGANVLTL. DNA for the CDR3: TGTGCCACTAGTACGCAGGGGGCGGAAGGTGGGGCCAACGTCCTGACTTTG.

About this clonotype: Sequence at one end of the junction differs from germline and may be a read error. V gene TRBV20-1 combines with J gene TRBJ2-1, with D tentatively TRBD2 (5 bases). This CDR3 has 12 residues. Germline V gene data show CDR1 as DFQATT and CDR2 as SNEGSKA (reference sequence). As DNA, the CDR3 is TGCAGTTCTAGAGATCTAGCCCCAGAGCAGTTCTTC. Translated: CSSRDLAPEQFF.

This clonotype has just a few counts. The chain combines TRBV7-9 with TRBJ1-6; TRBD1 might be the D (5 bases). Germline-derived CDR1 and CDR2 are SEHNR and FQNEAQ (reference sequence). The V gene lost 5 bases and the J gene lost 4 bases, with 15 bases spanning the gap. The CDR3 sequence is 16 residues long. The CDR3 coding sequence is TGTGCCAGCAGCAACGGGACGCCACTTTATAATTCACCCCTCCACTTT. This gives the protein CASSNGTPLYNSPLHF.

On this clonotype itself: A much larger clonotype is one base distant, so this may be a read error. This rearrangement joins TRBV7-7 to TRBJ2-5; 8 bases agree with TRBD2. The germline CDR1 and CDR2 sequences are SSHAT and FNYEAQ (reference sequence). The length of the CDR3 is 15 residues. The CDR3 DNA reads TGTGCTAGCAGCGTCACAGCGGGGGAGTACGTGACCCAGTACTTC. This codes for CASSVTAGEYVTQYF.

This chain connects TRBV4-2 to TRBJ1-2; D unclear. CDR1 is LGHNA, CDR2 YNFKEQ, per germline. Trimming took off 1 base at V and 3 bases at J, with 18 bases between the two ends. CDR3 size: 17 residues. The CDR3: CASSQVKKAHKDYGYTF. In nucleotides, the CDR3 is TGTGCCAGCAGCCAAGTTAAGAAGGCCCACAAGGACTATGGCTACACCTTC.

Comments on this clonotype: A read error may be the cause here, since a much bigger clone is one base away. The V and J genes are TRBV12-3 or TRBV12-4 and TRBJ2-1, with a possible D match to TRBD1 (5 bases). The CDR3 consists of 14 residues. Trimming removed 4 bases from V and 4 bases from J, with 11 bases in between. This CDR3 reads CASSSSRDYNEQFF. The CDR3 DNA is TGTGCCAGCAGTTCCAGCAGGGATTACAATGAGCAGTTCTTC.

Ten or more counts support this clonotype. The chain couples TRBV12-3 or TRBV12-4 to TRBJ2-3; D gene unclear. The CDR3 totals 13 residues. Between the trimmed V and J ends, which lost 0 bases and 6 bases, there was a span of 7 bases. CDR3 DNA sequence: TGTGCCAGCAGTTTAGCGCGAGAGGATACGCAGTATTTT. Amino acids: CASSLAREDTQYF.

The rearrangement uses TRBV7-6 and TRBJ1-2; TRBD1 matches 10 bases. The CDR3 totals 17 residues. Germline trimming cut 1 base from V and 8 bases from J; bases unmatched to any gene: 13. The germline V gene encodes CDR1 SGHVS and CDR2 FNYEAQ. The CDR3 DNA follows: TGTGCCAGCAGCTTAGAGACTGGAGTTGGACAGGGGGTGGGCTACACCTTC. This gives the protein CASSLETGVGQGVGYTF.

The chain recombines TRBV7-2 with TRBJ2-5; 9 bases are shared with TRBD1. CDR1 and CDR2 (germline): SGHTA, FQGNSA. The CDR3 length is 17 residues. J gave up 10 bases and V 5 bases, and 20 bases lay outside the gene matches. CDR3 DNA sequence: TGTGCCAGCAGCCCTCACCAGGGGACAGGGTCCCGGAAAGACCAGTACTTC. Translating gives CASSPHQGTGSRKDQYF.

The rearrangement joins TRBV20-1 to TRBJ2-5; D is possibly TRBD2 (6 bases). Germline lookup yields CDR1 DFQATT and CDR2 SNEGSKA (reference sequence). The CDR3 runs to 14 residues. Trimming pared 3 bases from V and 2 bases from J, leaving 13 bases between. The CDR3 coding sequence is TGCAGTGCTAGCGGGGGAACGGCACAAGAGACCCAGTACTTC. Protein: CSASGGTAQETQYF.

This clonotype has a handful of counts. J is TRBJ1-5 and V is TRBV4-3; D remains ambiguous. The CDR3 length is 15 residues. Germline CDR1 LGHNA, CDR2 YSLEER. Trimming removed 1 base from V and 3 bases from J, with 10 bases in between. CDR3 region: CASSQGLSANQPQHF. For the CDR3, the DNA is TGCGCCAGCAGCCAAGGACTTTCTGCCAATCAGCCCCAGCATTTT.

The chain employs TRBV6-5 and TRBJ2-3; 13 bases line up with TRBD2. CDR1 is MNHEY and CDR2 is SVGAGI in the germline V gene. This CDR3 spans 18 amino acids. Trimming removed 4 bases from V and 1 base from J; junction bases left unmatched: 8. The DNA of the CDR3 is TGTGCCAGCAGTTTACTAGCGGGGGGGCTTCATGGCACAGATACGCAGTATTTT. It encodes CASSLLAGGLHGTDTQYF.

V is TRBV7-9 and J is TRBJ1-1; 8 bases map to TRBD1. The CDR3 spans 14 residues. CDR1 is SEHNR and CDR2 is FQNEAQ in the germline V gene (reference sequence). V gave up 5 bases and J gave up 3 bases; unmatched junction bases: 5. In DNA, the CDR3 is TGTGCCAGCAGCATGGACAGGGAGGACACTGAAGCTTTCTTT. Amino acids: CASSMDREDTEAFF.

This rearrangement joins TRBV12-3 or TRBV12-4 to TRBJ2-1; no definite D call. CDR3 length equals 15 residues. Trimming took off 3 bases at V and 6 bases at J, with 15 bases between the two ends. The CDR3 loop is CASSFEQFGINEQFF. In nucleotides, the CDR3 is TGTGCCAGCAGTTTCGAACAGTTCGGCATCAATGAGCAGTTCTTC.

This clonotype was counted between two and nine times. The chain combines TRBV29-1 with TRBJ2-3, with D possibly being TRBD1 (5 bases). Trimming left V 4 bases short and J 2 bases short, with 10 bases between. Germline lookup yields CDR1 SQVTM and CDR2 ANQGSEA. The CDR3 covers 13 residues. DNA of the CDR3: TGCAGCGTTGCTCGCAGGGTCACAGATACGCAGTATTTT. Translating it yields CSVARRVTDTQYF.

This rearrangement joins TRBV20-1 to TRBJ1-4, with D unclear. The CDR3 is 13 amino acids. Deletions cut 5 bases from V and 4 bases from J, with 11 bases between. In germline, CDR1 is DFQATT, CDR2 SNEGSKA (reference sequence). The CDR3 nucleotides are TGCAGTGCTCAGGTGGGGATTAATGAAAAACTGTTTTTT. Translating gives CSAQVGINEKLFF.

The table lists this clonotype with a few counts. The genes are TRBV2 and TRBJ1-2; D gene uncertain. Germline assignment: CDR1 SNHLY and CDR2 FYNNEI. The CDR3 contains 15 residues. Trimming left V 1 base short and J 2 bases short, with 11 bases between. DNA for the CDR3: TGTGCCAGCAGTGAAGGCCGGGTCGGAAACTATGGCTACACCTTC. This codes for CASSEGRVGNYGYTF.